This T cell receptor beta chain was sequenced for a study of cytomegalovirus exposure and HLA in healthy donors. Study findings and constraints: A later analysis found TCR association rates differed by HLA locus, highest for DRB1 and lowest for HLA-C. In an earlier analysis, most TCR beta V segments were productive about 87% or about 30% of the time. Sequencing probably produced one cluster of sequence variants that were highly shared.

The V gene's germline CDR1 is MNHEY and CDR2 SMNVEV (reference sequence). Trimming took 3 bases from V and 1 from J; bases not matched to a gene: 2. This CDR3 is built from 14 residues. A multiplex PCR was run with 60 Vbeta primers and 13 Jbeta primers. Sequencing was performed with immunoSEQ multiplex PCR; in TCRdb, only in-frame clones are kept and a portion is missing. The sample records approximately 190,000 clones, roughly four fifths being singletons. A word on this clone: The antigen remains undetermined.

The sequenced sample was PBMCs. The sequence came from a young woman in good health and CMV-seronegative. This rearrangement joins TRBV27 to TRBJ1-1; 7 positions agree with TRBD1. The CDR3 coding sequence is TGTGCCAGCAGTTTCGGGACAGCGAACACTGAAGCTTTCTTT. It translates to CASSFGTANTEAFF.